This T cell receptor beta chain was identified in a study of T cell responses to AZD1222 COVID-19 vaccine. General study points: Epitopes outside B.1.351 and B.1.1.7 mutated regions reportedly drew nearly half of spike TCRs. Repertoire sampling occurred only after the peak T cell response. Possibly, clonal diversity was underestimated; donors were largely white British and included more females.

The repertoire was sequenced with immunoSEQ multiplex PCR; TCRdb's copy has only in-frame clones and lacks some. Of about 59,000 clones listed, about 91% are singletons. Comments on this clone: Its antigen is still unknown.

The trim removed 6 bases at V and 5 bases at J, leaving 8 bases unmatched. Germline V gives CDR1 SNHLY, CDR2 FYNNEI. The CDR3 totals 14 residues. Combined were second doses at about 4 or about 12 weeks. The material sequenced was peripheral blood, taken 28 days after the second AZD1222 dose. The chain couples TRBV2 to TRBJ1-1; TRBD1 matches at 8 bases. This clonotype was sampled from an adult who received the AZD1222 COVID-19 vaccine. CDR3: CASRGQGARTEAFF. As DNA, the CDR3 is TGTGCCAGCAGGGGGCAGGGGGCGCGTACTGAAGCTTTCTTT.